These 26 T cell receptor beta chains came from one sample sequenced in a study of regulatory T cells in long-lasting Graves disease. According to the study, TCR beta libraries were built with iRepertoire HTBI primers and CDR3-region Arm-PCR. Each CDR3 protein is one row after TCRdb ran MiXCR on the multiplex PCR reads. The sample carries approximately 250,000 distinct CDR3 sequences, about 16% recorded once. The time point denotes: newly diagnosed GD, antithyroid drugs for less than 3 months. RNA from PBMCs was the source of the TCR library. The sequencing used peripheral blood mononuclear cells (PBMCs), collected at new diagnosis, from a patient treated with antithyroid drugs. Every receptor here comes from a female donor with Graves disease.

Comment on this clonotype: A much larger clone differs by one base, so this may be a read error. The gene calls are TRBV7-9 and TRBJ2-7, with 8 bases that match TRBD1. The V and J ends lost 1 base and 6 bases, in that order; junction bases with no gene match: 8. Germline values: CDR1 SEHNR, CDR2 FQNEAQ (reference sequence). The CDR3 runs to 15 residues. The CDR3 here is CASSLESETGVEQYF. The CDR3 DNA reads TGTGCCAGCAGCTTAGAATCCGAGACAGGGGTCGAGCAGTACTTC. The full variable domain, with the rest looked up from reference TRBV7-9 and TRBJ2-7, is DTGVSQNPRHKITKRGQNVTFRCDPISEHNRLYWYRQTLGQGPEFLTYFQNEAQLEKSRLLSDRFSAERPKGSFSTLEIQRTEQGDSAMYLCASSLESETGVEQYFGPGTRLTVT.

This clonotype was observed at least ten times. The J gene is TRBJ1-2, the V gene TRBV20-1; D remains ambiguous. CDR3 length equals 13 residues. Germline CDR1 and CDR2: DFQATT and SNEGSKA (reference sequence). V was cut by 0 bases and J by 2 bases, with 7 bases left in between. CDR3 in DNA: TGCAGTGCTAGAGACAAGGCAAACTATGGCTACACCTTC. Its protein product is CSARDKANYGYTF.

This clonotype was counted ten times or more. In DNA form, the CDR3 reads TGTGCCAGCAGAAAATATGGCAGTACGGCAGATACGCAGTATTTT. Translation gives CASRKYGSTADTQYF. This chain links TRBV6-1 with TRBJ2-3; D unresolved. CDR3 size: 15 residues. The germline V gene has CDR1 MNHNS and CDR2 SASEGT. V was pared by 6 bases and J by 4 bases, with 17 bases between.

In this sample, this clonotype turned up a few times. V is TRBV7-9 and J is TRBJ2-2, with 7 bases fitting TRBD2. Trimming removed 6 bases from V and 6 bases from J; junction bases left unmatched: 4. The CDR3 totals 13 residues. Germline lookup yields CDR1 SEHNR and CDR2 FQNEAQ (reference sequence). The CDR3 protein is CASRRGESGELFF. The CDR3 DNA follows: TGTGCCAGCAGACGGGGGGAGTCCGGGGAGCTGTTTTTT. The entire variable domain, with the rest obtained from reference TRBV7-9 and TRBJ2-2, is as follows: DTGVSQNPRHKITKRGQNVTFRCDPISEHNRLYWYRQTLGQGPEFLTYFQNEAQLEKSRLLSDRFSAERPKGSFSTLEIQRTEQGDSAMYLCASRRGESGELFFGEGSRLTVL.

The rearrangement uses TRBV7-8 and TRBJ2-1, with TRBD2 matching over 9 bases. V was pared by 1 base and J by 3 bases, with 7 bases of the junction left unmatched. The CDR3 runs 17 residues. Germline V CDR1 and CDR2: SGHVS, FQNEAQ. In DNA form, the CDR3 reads TGTGCCAGCAGCTTAGAGGTAGCGGGAGATCTCTACAATGAGCAGTTCTTC. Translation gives CASSLEVAGDLYNEQFF.

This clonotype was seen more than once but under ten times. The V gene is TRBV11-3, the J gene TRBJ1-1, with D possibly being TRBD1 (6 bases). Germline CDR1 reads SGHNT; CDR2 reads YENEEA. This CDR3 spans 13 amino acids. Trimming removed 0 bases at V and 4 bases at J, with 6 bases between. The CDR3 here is CASSLEGATEAFF. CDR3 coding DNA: TGTGCCAGCAGCTTAGAGGGGGCCACTGAAGCTTTCTTT.

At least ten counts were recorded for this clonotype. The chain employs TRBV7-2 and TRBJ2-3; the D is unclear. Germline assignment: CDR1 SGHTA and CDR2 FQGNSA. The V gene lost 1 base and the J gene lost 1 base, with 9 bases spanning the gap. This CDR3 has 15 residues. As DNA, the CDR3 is TGTGCCAGCAGCTTAGATGTAGCCGGCACAGATACGCAGTATTTT. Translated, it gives CASSLDVAGTDTQYF.

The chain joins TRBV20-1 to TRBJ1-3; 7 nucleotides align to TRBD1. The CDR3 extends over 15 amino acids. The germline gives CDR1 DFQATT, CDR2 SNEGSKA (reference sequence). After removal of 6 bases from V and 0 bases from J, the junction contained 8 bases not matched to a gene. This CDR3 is CSALTGNPSGNTIYF. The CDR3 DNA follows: TGCAGTGCACTGACAGGGAACCCCTCTGGAAACACCATATATTTT.

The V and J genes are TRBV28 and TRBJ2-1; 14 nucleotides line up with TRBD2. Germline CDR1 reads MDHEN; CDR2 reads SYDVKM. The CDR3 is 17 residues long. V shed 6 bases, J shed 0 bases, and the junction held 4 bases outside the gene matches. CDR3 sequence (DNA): TGTGCCAGCAGGGGGGGGACTAGCGGGAGCTCCTACAATGAGCAGTTCTTC. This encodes CASRGGTSGSSYNEQFF.

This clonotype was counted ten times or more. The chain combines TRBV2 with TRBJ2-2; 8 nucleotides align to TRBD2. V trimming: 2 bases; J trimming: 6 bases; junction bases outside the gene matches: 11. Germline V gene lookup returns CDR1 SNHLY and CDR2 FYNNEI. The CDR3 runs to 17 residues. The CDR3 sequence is CASSETPGLVGSGELFF. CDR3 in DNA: TGTGCCAGCAGTGAAACACCGGGACTAGTAGGCTCCGGGGAGCTGTTTTTT.

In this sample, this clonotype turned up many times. CDR3: CASSPGVMSYGYTF. The CDR3 DNA follows: TGTGCCAGCAGCCCAGGGGTGATGTCCTATGGCTACACCTTC. The chain links TRBV7-8 to TRBJ1-2, with D perhaps TRBD1 (6 bases). This CDR3 has 14 amino acids. Trimming left V 5 bases short and J 4 bases short, with 14 bases between. The V gene's germline CDR1 is SGHVS and CDR2 FQNEAQ.

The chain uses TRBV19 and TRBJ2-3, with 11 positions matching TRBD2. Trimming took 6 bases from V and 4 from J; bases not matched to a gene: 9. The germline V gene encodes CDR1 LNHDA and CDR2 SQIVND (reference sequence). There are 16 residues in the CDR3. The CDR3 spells CASSLAGGENADTQYF. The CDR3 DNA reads TGTGCCAGTAGCCTAGCGGGAGGTGAGAACGCAGATACGCAGTATTTT.

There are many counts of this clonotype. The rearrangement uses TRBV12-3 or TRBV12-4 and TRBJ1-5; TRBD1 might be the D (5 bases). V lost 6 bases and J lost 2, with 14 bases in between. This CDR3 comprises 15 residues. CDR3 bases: TGTGCCAGCAGAGAAGGGGTAGCGGGCAATCAGCCCCAGCATTTT. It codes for CASREGVAGNQPQHF.

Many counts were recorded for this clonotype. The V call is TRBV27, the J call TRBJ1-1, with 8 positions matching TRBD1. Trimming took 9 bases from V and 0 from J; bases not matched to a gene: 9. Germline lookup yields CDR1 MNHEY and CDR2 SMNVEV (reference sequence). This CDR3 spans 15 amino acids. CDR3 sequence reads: CASGVQGGLNTEAFF. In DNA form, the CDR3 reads TGTGCCAGTGGGGTACAGGGGGGCCTGAACACTGAAGCTTTCTTT.

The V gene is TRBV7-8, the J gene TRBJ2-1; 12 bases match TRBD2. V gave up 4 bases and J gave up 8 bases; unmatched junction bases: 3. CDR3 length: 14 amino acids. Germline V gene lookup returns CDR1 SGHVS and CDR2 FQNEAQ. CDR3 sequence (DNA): TGTGCCAGCAGCTCGACTAGCGGGAGTGATGAGCAGTTCTTC. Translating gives CASSSTSGSDEQFF.

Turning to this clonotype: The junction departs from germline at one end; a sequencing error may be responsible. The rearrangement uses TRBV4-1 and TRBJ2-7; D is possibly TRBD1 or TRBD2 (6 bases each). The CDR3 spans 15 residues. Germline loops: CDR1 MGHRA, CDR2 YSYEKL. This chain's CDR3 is CACSQSRVEGDEQYF. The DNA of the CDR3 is TGCGCCTGCAGCCAGTCCAGGGTGGAGGGGGACGAGCAGTACTTC.

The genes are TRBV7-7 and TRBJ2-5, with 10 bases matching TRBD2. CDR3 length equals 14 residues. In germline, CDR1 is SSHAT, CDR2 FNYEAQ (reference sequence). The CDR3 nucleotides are TGTGCTAGCGGGAGGTCAGGGGGCCAGGAGACCCAGTACTTC. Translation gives CASGRSGGQETQYF.

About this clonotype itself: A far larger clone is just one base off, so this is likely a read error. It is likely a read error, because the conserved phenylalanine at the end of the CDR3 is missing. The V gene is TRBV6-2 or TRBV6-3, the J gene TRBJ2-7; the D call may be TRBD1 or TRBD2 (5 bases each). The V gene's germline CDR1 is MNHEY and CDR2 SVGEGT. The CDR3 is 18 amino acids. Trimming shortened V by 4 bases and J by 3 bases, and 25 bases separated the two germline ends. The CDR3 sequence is CASSSAGGGGGPLYEQYL. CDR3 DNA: TGTGCCAGCAGTTCTGCGGGTGGCGGTGGGGGACCCCTCTACGAGCAGTACCTC.

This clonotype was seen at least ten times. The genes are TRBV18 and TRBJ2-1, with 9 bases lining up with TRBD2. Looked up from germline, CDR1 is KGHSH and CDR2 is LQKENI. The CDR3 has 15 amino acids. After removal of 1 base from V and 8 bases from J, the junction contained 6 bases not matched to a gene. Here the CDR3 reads CASSPRGLAYDEQFF. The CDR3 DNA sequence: TGTGCCAGCTCACCACGTGGACTAGCGTACGATGAGCAGTTCTTC.

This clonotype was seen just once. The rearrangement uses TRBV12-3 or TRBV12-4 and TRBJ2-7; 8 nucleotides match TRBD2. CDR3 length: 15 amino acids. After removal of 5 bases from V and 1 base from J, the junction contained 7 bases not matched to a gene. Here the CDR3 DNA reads TGTGCCAGCAGTGATGAGGGACTAGGGTCCTACGAGCAGTACTTC. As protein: CASSDEGLGSYEQYF.

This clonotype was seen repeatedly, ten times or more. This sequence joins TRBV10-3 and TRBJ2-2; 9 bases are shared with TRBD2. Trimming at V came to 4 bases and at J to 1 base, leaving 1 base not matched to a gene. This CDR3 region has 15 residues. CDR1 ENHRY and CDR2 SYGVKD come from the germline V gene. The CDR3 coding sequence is TGTGCCATCAGTGGGACTAGCGAGAACACCGGGGAGCTGTTTTTT. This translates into CAISGTSENTGELFF.

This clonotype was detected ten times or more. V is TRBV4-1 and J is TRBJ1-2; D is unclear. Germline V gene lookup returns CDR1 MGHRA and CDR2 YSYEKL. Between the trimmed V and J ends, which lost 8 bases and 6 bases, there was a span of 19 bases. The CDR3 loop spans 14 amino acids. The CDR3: CASGQRAPRDGYTF. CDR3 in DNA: TGCGCCAGCGGGCAGAGGGCCCCACGGGATGGCTACACCTTC.

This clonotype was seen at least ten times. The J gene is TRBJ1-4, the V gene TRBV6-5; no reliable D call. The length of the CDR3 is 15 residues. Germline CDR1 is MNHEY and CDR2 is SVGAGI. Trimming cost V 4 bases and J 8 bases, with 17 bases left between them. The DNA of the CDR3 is TGTGCCAGCAGTTTCGGTTTTCTAGGTGGGGAAAAACTGTTTTTT. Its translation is CASSFGFLGGEKLFF.

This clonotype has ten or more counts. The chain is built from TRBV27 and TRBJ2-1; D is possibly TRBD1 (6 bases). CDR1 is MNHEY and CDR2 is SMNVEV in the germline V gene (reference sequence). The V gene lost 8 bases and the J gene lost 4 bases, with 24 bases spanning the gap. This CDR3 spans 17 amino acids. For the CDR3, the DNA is TGTGCCAGCTCCCCTAATGTATTACAGGGAACATACAATGAGCAGTTCTTC. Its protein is CASSPNVLQGTYNEQFF.

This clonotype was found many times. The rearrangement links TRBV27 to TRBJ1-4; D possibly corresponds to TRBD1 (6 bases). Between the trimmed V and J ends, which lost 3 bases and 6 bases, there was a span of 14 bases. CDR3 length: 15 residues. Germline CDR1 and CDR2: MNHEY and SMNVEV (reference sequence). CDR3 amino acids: CASSFRQVKDEKLFF. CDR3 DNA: TGTGCCAGCAGTTTTCGACAGGTTAAGGATGAAAAACTGTTTTTT.

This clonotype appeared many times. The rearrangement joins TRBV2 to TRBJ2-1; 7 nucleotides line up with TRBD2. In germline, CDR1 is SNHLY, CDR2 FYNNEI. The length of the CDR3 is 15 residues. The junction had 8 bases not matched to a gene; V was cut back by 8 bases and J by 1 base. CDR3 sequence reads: CASGRGSGSYNEQFF. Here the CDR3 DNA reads TGTGCCAGCGGTCGCGGGAGTGGGTCCTACAATGAGCAGTTCTTC.